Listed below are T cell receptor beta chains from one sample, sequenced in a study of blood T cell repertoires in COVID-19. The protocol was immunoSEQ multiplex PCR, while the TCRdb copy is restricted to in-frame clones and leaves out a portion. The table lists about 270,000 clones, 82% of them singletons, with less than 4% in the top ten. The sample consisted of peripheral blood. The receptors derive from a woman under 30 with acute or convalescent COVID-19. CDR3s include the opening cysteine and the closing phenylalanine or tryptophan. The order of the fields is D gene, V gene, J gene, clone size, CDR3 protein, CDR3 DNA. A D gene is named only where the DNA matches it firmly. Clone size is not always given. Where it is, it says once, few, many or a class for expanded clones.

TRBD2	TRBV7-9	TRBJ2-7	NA	CATMGLSYEQYF	TGTGCCACGATGGGACTATCCTACGAGCAGTACTTC
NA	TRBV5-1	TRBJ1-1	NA	CASSDTSNTEAFF	TGCGCCAGCAGTGACACCTCAAACACTGAAGCTTTCTTT
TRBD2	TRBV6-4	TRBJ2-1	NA	CASSKTSGSGDEQFF	TGTGCCAGCAGTAAGACTAGCGGGAGTGGTGATGAGCAGTTCTTC
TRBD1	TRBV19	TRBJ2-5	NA	CASSIGLVTGPQETQYF	TGTGCCAGTAGTATCGGCCTAGTGACAGGGCCCCAAGAGACCCAGTACTTC
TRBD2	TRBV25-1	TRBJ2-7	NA	CASSESPPSGTFYEQYF	TGTGCCAGCAGTGAATCTCCTCCTAGCGGGACCTTCTACGAGCAGTACTTC
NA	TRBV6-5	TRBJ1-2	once	CASSYVGPRRIYGYTF	TGTGCCAGCAGTTACGTCGGTCCCCGGCGGATCTATGGCTACACCTTC
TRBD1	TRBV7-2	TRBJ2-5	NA	CASRSHRGQETQYF	TGTGCCAGCAGAAGTCACAGGGGCCAAGAGACCCAGTACTTC
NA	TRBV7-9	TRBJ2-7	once	CASSYDRSSYEQYF	TGTGCCAGCAGCTACGACAGGAGCTCCTACGAGCAGTACTTC
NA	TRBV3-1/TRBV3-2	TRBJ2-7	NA	CASGAGTYEQYF	TGTGCCAGCGGCGCAGGGACCTACGAGCAGTACTTC
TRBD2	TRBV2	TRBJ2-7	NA	CASSRRVTGTSGSVPYEQYF	TGTGCCAGCAGTAGGAGAGTAACCGGGACTAGCGGGAGTGTCCCCTACGAGCAGTACTTC
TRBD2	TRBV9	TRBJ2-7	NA	CASSPLAGGSYEQYF	TGTGCCAGCAGTCCATTAGCGGGAGGGTCCTACGAGCAGTACTTC
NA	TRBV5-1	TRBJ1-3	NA	CASSLTGLGNTIYF	TGCGCCAGCAGCTTAACAGGGCTCGGAAACACCATATATTTT
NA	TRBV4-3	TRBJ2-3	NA	CASSQGSLGGLTDTQYF	TGCGCCAGCAGCCAAGGGAGTTTGGGGGGACTTACAGATACGCAGTATTTT